This TCR beta chain was sequenced during a study of early T cells in non-severe SARS-CoV-2 infection. The library protocol tagged individual cDNA molecules with unique molecular identifiers. MiXCR, applied by TCRdb to the 5' RACE reads, yields one record per CDR3 protein. The top ten hold around 3.2% of the sample, which has about 110,000 distinct CDR3 sequences, about 12% seen once. This clonotype was observed at least ten times. The CDR3 contains 17 residues. The V segment lost 5 bases and the J segment 9 bases; nucleotides outside the gene matches: 20. The sequence derives from an adult who was a healthcare worker with PCR-confirmed SARS-CoV-2 infection or an uninfected control (not recorded which). Sequenced: whole blood. The V gene is TRBV12-3 or TRBV12-4, the J gene TRBJ1-1; 8 bases map to TRBD1. DNA of the CDR3: TGTGCCAGCAGTCTAGGACAGGGCTGGGGAGGGAGGCCCAAAGCTTTCTTT. It codes for CASSLGQGWGGRPKAFF.